This entry features one T cell receptor (beta chain) sequence. This sample was included in a study of T cell changes during pregnancy in multiple sclerosis. Using immunoSEQ multiplex PCR, the repertoire was profiled, and TCRdb retains in-frame clones only, with some absent. The data contain 65,000 to 75,000 clones, approximately 90% of them singletons. The material was peripheral blood, obtained in the second trimester of pregnancy. This receptor was identified in a female donor with multiple sclerosis, enrolled in a pregnancy study.

The CDR3 protein is CASSSSLDSYSNQPQHF. The CDR3 DNA reads TGTGCCAGCAGCTCTTCCCTGGACAGCTATAGCAATCAGCCCCAGCATTTT. The J gene is TRBJ1-5, the V gene TRBV5-8, with a tentative D call TRBD1 (6 bases). Germline V gives CDR1 SGHTS, CDR2 YDEGEE. This CDR3 comprises 17 residues. Trimming stripped 3 bases from V and 0 bases from J, with 16 bases between.